Shown below are 17 T cell receptor beta chains from a single sample sequenced in a study of circulating and synovial CD4+ cells in juvenile arthritis. Some clones are missing from TCRdb's copy, which holds only in-frame ones; the method was immunoSEQ multiplex PCR. The repertoire has 30,000 to 40,000 clones, around 96% of them found once; the top ten carry about 0.66%. The sequenced material came from CD4+ T cells from blood. The receptors originated from a human donor with juvenile idiopathic arthritis.

The CDR3 protein is CASSGPGGEQFF. CDR3 DNA sequence: TGTGCCAGCAGTGGCCCGGGTGGTGAGCAGTTCTTC. This chain connects TRBV2 to TRBJ2-1, with D unclear. The CDR3 is made up of 12 amino acids. V lost 4 bases and J lost 9, with 10 bases in between. The germline V gene has CDR1 SNHLY and CDR2 FYNNEI.

This rearrangement joins TRBV4-2 to TRBJ2-3, with a possible D match to TRBD2 (6 bases). The CDR3 has 14 residues. V shed 4 bases and J shed 5 bases, with 13 bases lying between them. From germline, CDR1 is LGHNA and CDR2 YNFKEQ. The CDR3 sequence is CASSRDSAGDTQYF. As DNA, the CDR3 is TGTGCCAGCAGCCGGGACTCCGCGGGAGATACGCAGTATTTT.

This clone appeared a single time. J is TRBJ1-5 and V is TRBV2; D is possibly TRBD1 (6 bases). The V end lost 6 bases, the J end lost 3 bases, and 15 bases lay between the germline ends. The CDR3 runs 15 residues. Germline V gives CDR1 SNHLY, CDR2 FYNNEI. The CDR3 reads CASSRRDRSNQPQHF. As DNA, the CDR3 is TGTGCCAGCAGCCGACGTGACAGGTCCAATCAGCCCCAGCATTTT.

The V gene is TRBV19, the J gene TRBJ1-3; 8 nucleotides align to TRBD1. The CDR3 length is 15 residues. Looked up from germline, CDR1 is LNHDA and CDR2 is SQIVND (reference sequence). V dropped 3 bases and J dropped 3; count of bases not matched to a gene: 4. CDR3 DNA sequence: TGTGCCAGTAGTATGGGGACAGGTGGTGGAAACACCATATATTTT. Translating it yields CASSMGTGGGNTIYF.

The rearrangement uses TRBV19 and TRBJ1-3; 10 bases map to TRBD1. This CDR3 comprises 15 residues. Per germline, CDR1 LNHDA and CDR2 SQIVND (reference sequence). V dropped 5 bases and J dropped 3; count of bases not matched to a gene: 4. In DNA form, the CDR3 reads TGTGCCAGTAGTCCGGACAGGGGGAATGGAAACACCATATATTTT. It specifies CASSPDRGNGNTIYF.

The CDR3 coding sequence is TGTGCCAGCAGTTCGACAGGGCCCCGGGAATCACCCCTCCACTTT. Amino acid sequence: CASSSTGPRESPLHF. The V and J genes are TRBV6-5 and TRBJ1-6, with TRBD1 matching over 7 bases. Germline lookup yields CDR1 MNHEY and CDR2 SVGAGI. Germline trimming cut 4 bases from V and 10 bases from J; bases unmatched to any gene: 10. This CDR3 has 15 residues.

The chain uses TRBV6-1 and TRBJ2-3, with 8 bases fitting TRBD1. V lost 3 bases and J lost 2; bases outside the gene matches: 4. CDR1 is MNHNS and CDR2 is SASEGT in the germline V gene. CDR3 size: 15 residues. The DNA for the CDR3 is TGTGCCAGCAGTGAGACAGGGGTTCCCACAGATACGCAGTATTTT. The encoded protein is CASSETGVPTDTQYF.

The V gene is TRBV9, the J gene TRBJ2-7; tentative D call: TRBD2 (5 bases). Trimming left V 0 bases short and J 1 base short, with 8 bases between. The CDR3 runs 14 residues. Germline-derived CDR1 and CDR2 are SGDLS and YYNGEE. This chain's CDR3 is CASSVDLASYEQYF. CDR3 coding DNA: TGTGCCAGCAGCGTAGATCTAGCTTCCTACGAGCAGTACTTC.

This rearrangement joins TRBV7-9 to TRBJ2-4, with TRBD1 matching 8 bases. This CDR3 has 15 amino acids. Trimming removed 5 bases from V and 3 bases from J; junction bases left unmatched: 6. CDR1 and CDR2 (germline): SEHNR, FQNEAQ (reference sequence). The CDR3 loop reads CASSLTTGDKNIQYF. CDR3 coding DNA: TGTGCCAGCAGCCTGACGACAGGGGACAAAAACATTCAGTACTTC.

The chain couples TRBV5-1 to TRBJ2-2; D uncertain. Germline CDR1 reads SGHRS; CDR2 reads YFSETQ. Trimming cost V 4 bases and J 6 bases, with 16 bases left between them. The CDR3 contains 15 residues. The CDR3: CASSATSTAPGELFF. CDR3 DNA sequence: TGCGCCAGCAGCGCCACGTCCACAGCCCCCGGGGAGCTGTTTTTT.

The V gene is TRBV7-2, the J gene TRBJ2-1, with 9 bases identical to TRBD2. The V gene's germline CDR1 is SGHTA and CDR2 FQGNSA. The CDR3 runs 16 residues. Germline trimming cut 5 bases from V and 5 bases from J; bases unmatched to any gene: 10. The CDR3 is CASSPHERGVNNEQFF. The CDR3 DNA reads as TGTGCCAGCAGCCCCCATGAGCGGGGGGTAAACAATGAGCAGTTCTTC. Based on the CDR3 plus reference TRBV7-2 and TRBJ2-1, the full variable domain is GAGVSQSPSNKVTEKGKDVELRCDPISGHTALYWYRQSLGQGLEFLIYFQGNSAPDKSGLPSDRFSAERTGGSVSTLTIQRTQQEDSAVYLCASSPHERGVNNEQFFGPGTRLTVL.

The sample holds one count of this clone. The chain carries TRBV5-4 and TRBJ2-2; D remains unclear. CDR1 is SGHNT and CDR2 is YYREEE in the germline V gene (reference sequence). The CDR3 is made up of 12 amino acids. V was shortened by 3 bases and J by 3 bases, with 3 bases between the two germline ends. The CDR3 protein is CASSSYTGELFF. The CDR3, as DNA: TGTGCCAGCAGCTCCTACACCGGGGAGCTGTTTTTT.

This chain connects TRBV9 to TRBJ2-3; 7 positions match TRBD2. This CDR3 is 15 amino acids long. The ends lost 0 bases at V and 4 bases at J; junction bases unmatched: 5. The germline V gene encodes CDR1 SGDLS and CDR2 YYNGEE. As DNA, the CDR3 is TGTGCCAGCAGCGTAGTTCCTAGCGGTTCAGATACGCAGTATTTT. Its translation is CASSVVPSGSDTQYF.

This clone was observed a single time. The chain uses TRBV6-1 and TRBJ2-7; D not resolved. This CDR3 has 11 amino acids. Germline assignment: CDR1 MNHNS and CDR2 SASEGT. Trimming removed 3 bases from V and 3 bases from J, with 3 bases in between. CDR3 coding DNA: TGTGCCAGCAGTGACAACTACGAGCAGTACTTC. Protein: CASSDNYEQYF.

The genes are TRBV18 and TRBJ2-2; TRBD1 matches 8 bases. Trimming removed 5 bases from V and 6 bases from J; junction bases left unmatched: 8. The germline CDR1 and CDR2 sequences are KGHSH and LQKENI. The CDR3 is 15 residues long. CDR3 sequence: CASSTRTGPAGELFF. The CDR3 nucleotides are TGTGCCAGCTCAACGAGGACAGGGCCGGCCGGGGAGCTGTTTTTT. The variable domain in full, with the rest retrieved from reference TRBV18 and TRBJ2-2, is NAGVMQNPRHLVRRRGQEARLRCSPMKGHSHVYWYRQLPEEGLKFMVYLQKENIIDESGMPKERFSAEFPKEGPSILRIQQVVRGDSAAYFCASSTRTGPAGELFFGEGSRLTVL.

The chain uses TRBV30 and TRBJ2-5; a possible D gene is TRBD1 (7 bases). CDR1 and CDR2 from the germline V gene are GTSNPN and SVGIG (reference sequence). The length of the CDR3 is 12 residues. The V and J ends lost 3 bases and 11 bases respectively, with 16 bases between them. In nucleotides, the CDR3 is TGTGCCTGGAGGACAGGGCCACGGGAGCAGTACTTC. Protein product: CAWRTGPREQYF. The whole variable domain, filled in from reference TRBV30 and TRBJ2-5, reads SQTIHQWPATLVQPVGSPLSLECTVEGTSNPNLYWYRQAAGRGLQLLFYSVGIGQISSEVPQNLSASRPQDRQFILSSKKLLLSDSGFYLCAWRTGPREQYFGPGTRLLVL.

CDR3 in amino acids: CASSLQGWGETQYF. The CDR3 DNA reads TGCGCCAGCAGCTTACAGGGATGGGGCGAGACCCAGTACTTC. The gene calls are TRBV5-1 and TRBJ2-5; possible D gene TRBD1, 6 bases. The CDR3 consists of 14 residues. The germline gives CDR1 SGHRS, CDR2 YFSETQ. Trimming removed 2 bases at V and 5 bases at J, with 13 bases between.